The clone carrying this T cell receptor (beta chain) showed up just once. The sample originates from a study of blood T cell repertoires in COVID-19. On the study more broadly: Collection of acute and convalescent COVID-19 samples took place in the United States, Italy and Spain. PBMCs, B-cell-depleted T cells, or T cells provided the cDNA or gDNA that made up the material.

This CDR3 has 15 amino acids. V lost 2 bases and J lost 7; bases outside the gene matches: 4. Per germline, CDR1 LGHDT and CDR2 YNNKEL (reference sequence). TCRdb keeps only in-frame clones here, not all; method: immunoSEQ multiplex PCR. This sample has 430,000 or so clones, with approximately 90% found just once. The chain has TRBV3-1 (or the pseudogene TRBV3-2) and TRBJ2-1; TRBD2 matches 11 bases. This TCR derives from a man younger than 35 with COVID-19, enrolled during active disease. Specimen: peripheral blood. DNA of the CDR3: TGTGCCAGCAGCCAACTAGCGGGAGGAGGGAATGAGCAGTTCTTC. This gives the protein CASSQLAGGGNEQFF.